Below, 23 T cell receptor beta chains from the same sample are listed, as sequenced in a study of blood T cells in healthy people across ages. Primed by a sample-barcoded 5' primer and a J-beta primer mix, a second PCR proceeded for roughly 7 to 12 cycles. MiXCR, run by TCRdb on the 5' RACE reads, gives a single entry per CDR3 protein. In the table there are fewer than 2,000,000 distinct CDR3 sequences, around 42% of which are singletons. What was sequenced was blood. All receptors come from a human donor in good health.

This clonotype has a handful of counts. This chain connects TRBV5-6 to TRBJ2-1; D remains unclear. This CDR3 is built from 13 residues. Germline values: CDR1 SGHDT, CDR2 YYEEEE. Trimming stripped 1 base from V and 4 bases from J, with 6 bases between. The CDR3 loop is CASSLQVYNEQFF. The CDR3 bases are TGTGCCAGCAGCTTGCAGGTATACAATGAGCAGTTCTTC.

This CDR3 is CASSQVPGQPAQYF. The DNA of the CDR3 is TGCGCCAGCAGCCAAGTGCCCGGCCAGCCGGCGCAGTATTTT. The chain has TRBV4-1 and TRBJ2-3, with D uncertain. The CDR3 covers 14 residues. Germline values: CDR1 MGHRA, CDR2 YSYEKL. The V end was cut by 1 base, the J end by 10 bases, with 15 bases between.

The chain is built from TRBV28 and TRBJ2-3; D gene ambiguous. Per germline, CDR1 MDHEN and CDR2 SYDVKM. The ends were cut back, 3 bases at V and 6 bases at J, with 13 bases in the middle. CDR3 length: 14 residues. The CDR3: CASSFLDQADTQYF. CDR3 nucleotide sequence: TGTGCCAGCAGTTTCCTGGACCAAGCGGATACGCAGTATTTT.

This clonotype was observed a few times. V is TRBV7-2 and J is TRBJ2-6; D uncertain. Germline CDR1 reads SGHTA; CDR2 reads FQGNSA. The CDR3 has 16 amino acids. The V gene lost 1 base and the J gene lost 0 bases, with 7 bases spanning the gap. The DNA of the CDR3 is TGTGCCAGCAGCTTAGAAAGGTCCTCTGGGGCCAACGTCCTGACTTTC. Its protein is CASSLERSSGANVLTF.

The chain recombines TRBV20-1 with TRBJ2-1, with a weak D call TRBD2 (6 bases). Per the germline V gene, CDR1 is DFQATT and CDR2 is SNEGSKA (reference sequence). CDR3 size: 15 residues. V dropped 0 bases and J dropped 6 bases, with 15 bases sitting between them. The CDR3, as DNA: TGCAGTGCTAGAGATCGAAGGGGACTGTTCAATGAGCAGTTCTTC. Its translation: CSARDRRGLFNEQFF.

The CDR3 coding sequence is TGCAGTGCTAGTCACAGGTTGGGACGTACAGATACGCAGTATTTT. Its translation is CSASHRLGRTDTQYF. The V call is TRBV20-1, the J call TRBJ2-3; the D call may be TRBD1 or TRBD2 (5 bases each). Trimming took off 3 bases at V and 3 bases at J, with 16 bases between the two ends. The CDR3 has 15 amino acids. CDR1 and CDR2 from the germline V gene are DFQATT and SNEGSKA (reference sequence).

This clonotype was picked up a small number of times. The chain employs TRBV7-2 and TRBJ2-1, with 7 bases lining up with TRBD2. Germline assignment: CDR1 SGHTA and CDR2 FQGNSA. V was clipped by 5 bases and J by 7 bases; unmatched bases: 8. The CDR3 runs to 14 residues. CDR3 sequence (DNA): TGTGCCAGCAGCCCCTGGGGCGGGGGTAATGAGCAGTTCTTC. Its protein is CASSPWGGGNEQFF.

The rearrangement links TRBV10-3 to TRBJ2-7, with a possible D match to TRBD2 (6 bases). The J call may be wrong; the DNA end is better matched by TRBJ2-5. The CDR3 sequence is 14 residues long. CDR1 and CDR2 (germline): ENHRY, SYGVKD. Here the CDR3 DNA reads TGTGCCATCAGTGACCGGGGGACCGGGGAGACCCAGTACTTC. Amino acid sequence: CAISDRGTGETQYF.

The chain employs TRBV7-9 and TRBJ2-7; D is perhaps TRBD1 or TRBD2 (5 bases each). Germline loops: CDR1 SEHNR, CDR2 FQNEAQ (reference sequence). V lost 5 bases to trimming and J lost 3 bases, with 20 bases between them. The CDR3 covers 16 residues. As DNA, the CDR3 is TGTGCCAGCAGCGACTCCAGTCGGGACGCCTGCTACGAGCAGTACTTC. This sequence encodes CASSDSSRDACYEQYF. Complete variable domain (other parts from reference TRBV7-9 and TRBJ2-7): DTGVSQNPRHKITKRGQNVTFRCDPISEHNRLYWYRQTLGQGPEFLTYFQNEAQLEKSRLLSDRFSAERPKGSFSTLEIQRTEQGDSAMYLCASSDSSRDACYEQYFGPGTRLTVT.

A few counts support this clonotype. The chain carries TRBV20-1 and TRBJ1-2; the D gene is possibly TRBD1 (5 bases). The CDR3 sequence is 14 residues long. CDR1 is DFQATT and CDR2 is SNEGSKA in the germline V gene (reference sequence). Trimming removed 3 bases at V and 4 bases at J, with 15 bases between. The DNA of the CDR3 is TGCAGTGCTAGTGTTCAGGGAGGGGTCTATGGCTACACCTTC. Translated: CSASVQGGVYGYTF.

V usage is TRBV7-2 and J usage is TRBJ2-5; 7 bases line up with TRBD2. The junction had 10 bases not matched to a gene; V was cut back by 7 bases and J by 5 bases. The CDR3 is 14 amino acids. Looked up from germline, CDR1 is SGHTA and CDR2 is FQGNSA. The CDR3 spells CASTYRGETETQYF. The CDR3 region has the DNA TGTGCCAGCACCTACCGGGGGGAAACGGAGACCCAGTACTTC.

About this clonotype: At one boundary the junction diverges from the germline segment, which might be a read error. The chain has TRBV25-1 and TRBJ1-1; D not resolved. The germline V gene has CDR1 MGHDK and CDR2 SYGVNS. CDR3 length equals 15 residues. This chain's CDR3 is CVSSEYSRLGTEAFF. The CDR3 DNA reads as TGTGTCAGCAGTGAATATTCCAGACTGGGCACTGAAGCTTTCTTT. The whole variable domain, filled in from reference TRBV25-1 and TRBJ1-1, reads EADIYQTPRYLVIGTGKKITLECSQTMGHDKMYWYQQDPGMELHLIHYSYGVNSTEKGDLSSESTVSRIRTEHFPLTLESARPSHTSQYLCVSSEYSRLGTEAFFGQGTRLTVV.

This clonotype was counted only a few times. Being one base from a much bigger clone, this may be a read error. The rearrangement links TRBV12-3 or TRBV12-4 to TRBJ2-7, with TRBD1 identical over 7 bases. V shed 7 bases and J 3 bases; nucleotides not matched to a gene: 6. This CDR3 is built from 13 residues. The CDR3: CASTRDSYYEQYF. DNA of the CDR3: TGTGCCAGCACTCGGGACAGCTACTACGAGCAGTACTTC.

V and J are TRBV9 and TRBJ2-7, with 10 bases fitting TRBD1. Germline V lookup: CDR1 SGDLS, CDR2 YYNGEE. V lost 4 bases and J lost 0; bases outside the gene matches: 4. CDR3 size: 15 residues. This CDR3 is CASSRTGGTSYEQYF. The CDR3 DNA reads TGTGCCAGCAGCAGGACAGGGGGTACCTCCTACGAGCAGTACTTC.

This clonotype appeared a few times. This rearrangement joins TRBV21-1 to TRBJ1-5. TRBV21-1 corresponds to a pseudogene. The CDR3 has 15 residues. The CDR3 bases are TGTGCCAGCCGAAAGAGGGGAGGGTACAATCAGCCCCAGCATTTT. Translated, it gives CASRKRGGYNQPQHF.

This clonotype occurred a few times. This chain connects TRBV20-1 to TRBJ2-3; 7 nucleotides align to TRBD2. CDR1 DFQATT and CDR2 SNEGSKA come from the germline V gene (reference sequence). V was pared by 0 bases and J by 3 bases, with 6 bases of the junction left unmatched. The CDR3 covers 15 residues. CDR3 nucleotide sequence: TGCAGTGCTAGAGATATGCGAGCGGGGACAGATACGCAGTATTTT. It encodes CSARDMRAGTDTQYF.

The chain joins TRBV12-3 or TRBV12-4 to TRBJ2-4; TRBD2 aligns across 7 bases. The DNA end is more similar to TRBJ2-7, so the J call may be wrong. This CDR3 is built from 15 residues. The CDR3 reads CASSLVGGRVYEQYF. In DNA, the CDR3 is TGTGCCAGCAGTTTAGTAGGAGGGAGGGTCTACGAGCAGTACTTC.

The genes are TRBV5-5 and TRBJ1-2, with 7 nucleotides matching TRBD1. Germline CDR1 reads SGHKS; CDR2 reads YYEKEE (reference sequence). This CDR3 has 16 amino acids. Trimming took 2 bases from V and 4 from J; bases not matched to a gene: 11. CDR3: CASSLLGRGRVYGYTF. Here the CDR3 DNA reads TGTGCCAGCAGCTTACTGGGAAGGGGGCGAGTCTATGGCTACACCTTC. Complete variable domain (other parts from reference TRBV5-5 and TRBJ1-2): DAGVTQSPTHLIKTRGQQVTLRCSPISGHKSVSWYQQVLGQGPQFIFQYYEKEERGRGNFPDRFSARQFPNYSSELNVNALLLGDSALYLCASSLLGRGRVYGYTFGSGTRLTVV.

The chain couples TRBV20-1 to TRBJ1-2, with D tentatively TRBD1 (5 bases). The length of the CDR3 is 11 residues. CDR1 and CDR2 from the germline V gene are DFQATT and SNEGSKA (reference sequence). The CDR3 protein is CRMGRSRGYTF. CDR3 nucleotides: TGCAGGATGGGACGCTCGAGGGGCTACACCTTC.

This chain links TRBV10-3 with TRBJ2-7; TRBD1 is a possible D gene (6 bases). The CDR3 extends over 16 amino acids. The germline gives CDR1 ENHRY, CDR2 SYGVKD. V was clipped by 0 bases and J by 7 bases, with 19 bases between them. The CDR3 nucleotides are TGTGCCATCAGTGAGTCGGGTTGGAACAGGGATAGGGAGCAGTACTTC. Translated: CAISESGWNRDREQYF.

The rearrangement links TRBV12-3 or TRBV12-4 to TRBJ2-2; 7 bases agree with TRBD1. CDR3 length: 14 residues. Trimming took 7 bases from V and 6 from J; bases not matched to a gene: 8. CDR3 region: CASTGQLFAGELFF. CDR3 DNA sequence: TGTGCCAGCACGGGACAGCTTTTCGCCGGGGAGCTGTTTTTT.

There are a few counts of this clonotype. The genes are TRBV20-1 and TRBJ2-5; 9 bases are shared with TRBD2. The CDR3 consists of 13 residues. Germline lookup yields CDR1 DFQATT and CDR2 SNEGSKA (reference sequence). Trimming took 2 bases from V and 5 from J; bases not matched to a gene: 3. CDR3 protein: CSARLAGHETQYF. The CDR3 DNA follows: TGCAGTGCTAGACTAGCGGGGCATGAGACCCAGTACTTC.

The chain has TRBV12-3 or TRBV12-4 and TRBJ2-7; D might be TRBD2 (6 bases). V lost 0 bases and J 1 base, leaving 13 bases between the germline ends. There are 16 residues in the CDR3. CDR3 DNA: TGTGCCAGCAGTTTAGCGTTCAACGGGGGTTCCTACGAGCAGTACTTC. Protein sequence: CASSLAFNGGSYEQYF.